A single sample gave rise to the 24 T cell receptor beta chains below, sequenced in a study of T cells after yellow fever vaccination. TCRdb reprocessed the 5' RACE reads via MiXCR and lists one record per CDR3 protein. The sample comprises under 200,000 distinct CDR3 sequences, less than 9% of which are singletons, and under 3% rests with the top ten. Material: CD4+ T cells sorted from PBMCs, obtained 5 days after the first yellow fever vaccination. Source of these receptors: a man aged 18 to 30 who received the YFV17D yellow fever vaccine.

There are many counts of this clonotype. This chain uses TRBV5-8 with TRBJ2-1, with D perhaps TRBD2 (6 bases). This CDR3 has 12 residues. Germline CDR1 SGHTS, CDR2 YDEGEE. The V gene lost 3 bases and the J gene lost 6 bases, with 7 bases spanning the gap. As DNA, the CDR3 is TGTGCCAGCAGCTGGGACTCCAATGAGCAGTTCTTC. Encoded protein: CASSWDSNEQFF.

Notes on this clonotype: This may be a read error, as it is one base from a much larger clone. The gene calls are TRBV29-1 and TRBJ1-2, with TRBD1 matching over 11 bases. The CDR3 sequence is 12 residues long. CDR1 is SQVTM and CDR2 is ANQGSEA in the germline V gene. V dropped 7 bases and J dropped 3; count of bases not matched to a gene: 1. For the CDR3, the DNA is TGCAGCGGGGGACAGGGGGACTATGGCTACACCTTC. Protein: CSGGQGDYGYTF.

This clonotype was observed a handful of times. This rearrangement joins TRBV18 to TRBJ2-5; D tentatively fits TRBD1 or TRBD2 (6 bases each). The V end lost 4 bases, the J end lost 4 bases, and 13 bases lay between the germline ends. CDR1 KGHSH and CDR2 LQKENI come from the germline V gene. This CDR3 region has 14 residues. The CDR3: CASSRLQGGETQYF. CDR3 in DNA: TGTGCCAGCTCACGTTTACAGGGAGGAGAGACCCAGTACTTC.

This clonotype appeared many times. The chain joins TRBV28 to TRBJ2-7, with unresolved D. Germline V gene lookup returns CDR1 MDHEN and CDR2 SYDVKM. The CDR3 consists of 15 residues. The V end lost 2 bases, the J end lost 1 base, and 12 bases lay between the germline ends. CDR3 region: CASSLTQWRSYEQYV. The CDR3, as DNA: TGTGCCAGCAGTTTAACGCAGTGGAGATCCTACGAGCAGTACGTC.

The rearrangement uses TRBV6-6 and TRBJ2-7; 7 bases match TRBD2. The length of the CDR3 is 13 residues. The junction had 3 bases not matched to a gene; V was cut back by 2 bases and J by 5 bases. The germline V gene has CDR1 MNHNY and CDR2 SVGAGI (reference sequence). The chain's CDR3 is CASSYPAGNEQYV. DNA of the CDR3: TGTGCCAGCAGTTACCCAGCGGGAAACGAGCAGTACGTC.

V usage is TRBV19 and J usage is TRBJ2-5; 12 nucleotides agree with TRBD2. The germline gives CDR1 LNHDA, CDR2 SQIVND (reference sequence). The CDR3 has 16 amino acids. The V segment lost 3 bases and the J segment 2 bases; nucleotides outside the gene matches: 4. Here the CDR3 DNA reads TGTGCCAGTAGTATGGGCCTAGCGGGGGGGCAAGAGACCCAGTACTTC. Residues: CASSMGLAGGQETQYF.

The chain joins TRBV2 to TRBJ2-7; no firm D call. The CDR3 runs 13 residues. Looked up from germline, CDR1 is SNHLY and CDR2 is FYNNEI. Trimming cost V 4 bases and J 3 bases, with 10 bases left between them. Written as DNA, the CDR3 is TGTGCCAGCAGTGTAGCCAGAGACTACGAGCAGTACTTC. Translated: CASSVARDYEQYF. The full variable domain, rest sourced from reference TRBV2 and TRBJ2-7, is EPEVTQTPSHQVTQMGQEVILRCVPISNHLYFYWYRQILGQKVEFLVSFYNNEISEKSEIFDDQFSVERPDGSNFTLKIRSTKLEDSAMYFCASSVARDYEQYFGPGTRLTVT.

In the case of this clonotype: A much bigger clone sits one base away, suggesting this may be a read error. The chain uses TRBV5-1 and TRBJ2-1, with D hard to call. Germline-derived CDR1 and CDR2 are SGHRS and YFSETQ. Trimming removed 6 bases at V and 6 bases at J, with 13 bases between. This CDR3 contains 13 residues. The CDR3 spells CASKIDVLNEQFF. For the CDR3, the DNA is TGCGCCAGCAAGATCGACGTACTCAATGAGCAGTTCTTC. The whole variable domain, filled in from reference TRBV5-1 and TRBJ2-1, reads KAGVTQTPRYLIKTRGQQVTLSCSPISGHRSVSWYQQTPGQGLQFLFEYFSETQRNKGNFPGRFSGRQFSNSRSEMNVSTLELGDSALYLCASKIDVLNEQFFGPGTRLTVL.

The genes are TRBV7-9 and TRBJ2-5; D is uncertain. The CDR3 totals 16 residues. The V gene lost 2 bases and the J gene lost 4 bases, with 17 bases spanning the gap. The germline CDR1 and CDR2 sequences are SEHNR and FQNEAQ (reference sequence). CDR3 sequence (DNA): TGTGCCAGCAGCTTACGGTCTAGTAGCCGGCTAGAGACCCAGTACTTC. Protein: CASSLRSSSRLETQYF. The complete variable domain, with remaining parts taken from reference TRBV7-9 and TRBJ2-5, reads DTGVSQNPRHKITKRGQNVTFRCDPISEHNRLYWYRQTLGQGPEFLTYFQNEAQLEKSRLLSDRFSAERPKGSFSTLEIQRTEQGDSAMYLCASSLRSSSRLETQYFGPGTRLLVL.

This clonotype was seen a handful of times. The chain couples TRBV7-9 to TRBJ1-2; D unclear. Germline V lookup: CDR1 SEHNR, CDR2 FQNEAQ (reference sequence). The ends were cut back, 0 bases at V and 9 bases at J, with 11 bases in the middle. There are 13 residues in the CDR3. The CDR3 loop reads CASSLAAERSYTF. The CDR3 coding sequence is TGTGCCAGCAGCTTAGCCGCCGAGAGGAGCTACACCTTC.

The chain carries TRBV27 and TRBJ1-1, with 8 bases lining up with TRBD1. J lost 1 base, V lost 3 bases, and 7 bases had no gene match. The CDR3 covers 16 residues. The germline V gene has CDR1 MNHEY and CDR2 SMNVEV (reference sequence). The CDR3 coding sequence is TGTGCCAGCAGTTTCGGCGGGACAGGCAAGAACACTGAAGCTTTCTTT. Protein product: CASSFGGTGKNTEAFF.

A few counts support this clonotype. V gene TRBV6-2 or TRBV6-3 combines with J gene TRBJ1-4; D unclear. Per germline, CDR1 MNHEY and CDR2 SVGEGT. The CDR3 sequence is 12 residues long. Trimming left V 0 bases short and J 13 bases short, with 9 bases between. The CDR3 nucleotides read TGTGCCAGCAGTTACTCGACCACGGGACTGTTTTTT. Its protein is CASSYSTTGLFF.

This clonotype was recorded at least ten times. V and J are TRBV20-1 and TRBJ2-3; D is uncertain. This CDR3 spans 12 amino acids. In germline, CDR1 is DFQATT, CDR2 SNEGSKA (reference sequence). V lost 4 bases to trimming and J lost 6 bases, with 11 bases between them. The CDR3 protein is CSATPLEDTQYF. CDR3 coding DNA: TGCAGTGCTACCCCCTTGGAGGATACGCAGTATTTT.

This clonotype was counted only a few times. The chain combines TRBV7-9 with TRBJ2-6; D is unclear. Looked up from germline, CDR1 is SEHNR and CDR2 is FQNEAQ (reference sequence). V lost 1 base and J 0 bases, leaving 4 bases between the germline ends. The length of the CDR3 is 15 residues. The CDR3 DNA reads TGTGCCAGCAGCTTAGGAAACTCTGGGGCCAACGTCCTGACTTTC. Translated, it gives CASSLGNSGANVLTF.

This clonotype was seen only a few times. The chain is built from TRBV12-3 or TRBV12-4 and TRBJ1-1; TRBD1 matches 7 bases. Trimming removed 5 bases from V and 1 base from J; junction bases left unmatched: 4. CDR3 length: 14 residues. The CDR3 sequence is CASSQDRRNTEAFF. CDR3 DNA: TGTGCCAGCAGTCAGGACAGGAGGAACACTGAAGCTTTCTTT.

This rearrangement joins TRBV12-3 or TRBV12-4 to TRBJ2-1; TRBD2 aligns across 11 bases. The CDR3 contains 15 residues. The V gene end was trimmed by 0 bases and the J gene end by 14 bases; junction bases not matched to a gene: 9. CDR3 DNA: TGTGCCAGCAGTTTAGCAAGTAGCGGGGGGGCTACAGAGTTCTTC. Protein: CASSLASSGGATEFF.

This clonotype was seen ten or more times. This chain uses TRBV7-9 with TRBJ1-1, with a possible D match to TRBD1 (5 bases). V was shortened by 4 bases and J by 11 bases, with 20 bases between the two germline ends. The germline CDR1 and CDR2 sequences are SEHNR and FQNEAQ (reference sequence). The CDR3 sequence is 14 residues long. CDR3 region: CASSSEGRGARAFF. CDR3 in DNA: TGTGCCAGCAGCTCAGAAGGAAGAGGGGCTAGGGCTTTCTTT.

As concerns this clonotype: At one end, the junction sequence differs from germline, possibly due to a read error. The rearrangement uses TRBV11-1 and TRBJ2-6; D may be TRBD1 (8 bases). CDR1 is SGHAT, CDR2 FQDESV, per germline (reference sequence). The CDR3 is made up of 19 amino acids. The CDR3 spells CASNLGAGQAPSGANVLTF. In nucleotides, the CDR3 is TGTGCCAGCAACTTAGGAGCGGGACAGGCCCCTTCTGGGGCCAACGTCCTGACTTTC.

This clonotype has a handful of counts. The chain recombines TRBV29-1 with TRBJ1-1, with D possibly being TRBD1 (6 bases). CDR1 is SQVTM, CDR2 ANQGSEA, per germline. The CDR3 runs 12 residues. V was pared by 3 bases and J by 4 bases, with 9 bases between. CDR3 loop: CSVERGGTEAFF. In DNA form, the CDR3 reads TGCAGCGTTGAGAGGGGGGGCACTGAAGCTTTCTTT.

This clonotype was recorded many times. The CDR3 coding sequence is TGCGCCAGCAGCCTAGAAGGGACCCGACAATACAATGAGCAGTTCTTC. Protein product: CASSLEGTRQYNEQFF. The gene calls are TRBV5-1 and TRBJ2-1; D assignment may be TRBD1 or TRBD2 (5 bases each). This CDR3 spans 16 amino acids. Germline values: CDR1 SGHRS, CDR2 YFSETQ. Trimming stripped 4 bases from V and 4 bases from J, with 18 bases between.

As for this clonotype: It is likely a read error: a sequence one base away is far more abundant. V gene TRBV7-9 combines with J gene TRBJ1-5; D call uncertain. CDR3 length: 13 residues. Germline V gene sequence: CDR1 SEHNR, CDR2 FQNEAQ (reference sequence). The V end lost 1 base, the J end lost 6 bases, and 7 bases lay between the germline ends. Written as DNA, the CDR3 is TGTGCCAGCAGCTTAGAATGCGGTCAGCCCCAGCATTTT. The encoded protein is CASSLECGQPQHF.

This clonotype was observed at least ten times. The V call is TRBV5-1, the J call TRBJ2-3; D is undetermined. Looked up from germline, CDR1 is SGHRS and CDR2 is YFSETQ. The CDR3 is 13 residues long. Trimming shortened V by 0 bases and J by 6 bases, and 8 bases separated the two germline ends. CDR3 coding DNA: TGCGCCAGCAGCTTGGGTTCGCAGGATACGCAGTATTTT. Translation: CASSLGSQDTQYF.

This clonotype was picked up a small number of times. The rearrangement links TRBV20-1 to TRBJ1-5, with a possible D match to TRBD1 (5 bases). Germline CDR1 DFQATT, CDR2 SNEGSKA (reference sequence). The CDR3 has 12 residues. V lost 4 bases and J 2 bases, leaving 6 bases between the germline ends. Here the CDR3 reads CSATGRNQPQHF. The CDR3 DNA reads TGCAGTGCTACGGGGCGCAATCAGCCCCAGCATTTT.

This clonotype has a count of ten or more. V and J are TRBV5-1 and TRBJ2-2; D is unclear. From germline, CDR1 is SGHRS and CDR2 YFSETQ. The CDR3 has 15 residues. Trimming pared 0 bases from V and 1 base from J, leaving 7 bases between. The CDR3, as DNA: TGCGCCAGCAGCTTGGTGGAGCTGAACACCGGGGAGCTGTTTTTT. Translated: CASSLVELNTGELFF. Full variable domain (outside the CDR3, taken from reference TRBV5-1 and TRBJ2-2): KAGVTQTPRYLIKTRGQQVTLSCSPISGHRSVSWYQQTPGQGLQFLFEYFSETQRNKGNFPGRFSGRQFSNSRSEMNVSTLELGDSALYLCASSLVELNTGELFFGEGSRLTVL.